Described below is a single T cell receptor (beta chain) sequence and its context. Its specificity is not known. Germline assignment: CDR1 SGDLS and CDR2 YYNGEE. The CDR3 contains 15 residues. The V end was cut by 3 bases, the J end by 1 base, with 13 bases between. These data are taken from a study of T cells in narcolepsy. As for the study in general: Patients with NT1 or NT2 and healthy control donors were enrolled.

Overall study results and limits: Reportedly, autoreactive clonotypes were serially detected in patients' blood but not controls'.

Repertoires were generated with immunoSEQ multiplex PCR, while TCRdb's copy carries only in-frame clones and drops some. The sample lists tens of thousands of clones, more than 80% occurring once. This TCR came from a human donor with narcolepsy. The V and J genes are TRBV9 and TRBJ1-1; tentative D call: TRBD1 (6 bases). Sequenced material: CD45RA- memory CD4+ T cells from PBMCs. The CDR3 sequence: CASSGAGTRNTEAFF. The CDR3 DNA reads TGTGCCAGCAGCGGCGCCGGGACACGGAACACTGAAGCTTTCTTT.